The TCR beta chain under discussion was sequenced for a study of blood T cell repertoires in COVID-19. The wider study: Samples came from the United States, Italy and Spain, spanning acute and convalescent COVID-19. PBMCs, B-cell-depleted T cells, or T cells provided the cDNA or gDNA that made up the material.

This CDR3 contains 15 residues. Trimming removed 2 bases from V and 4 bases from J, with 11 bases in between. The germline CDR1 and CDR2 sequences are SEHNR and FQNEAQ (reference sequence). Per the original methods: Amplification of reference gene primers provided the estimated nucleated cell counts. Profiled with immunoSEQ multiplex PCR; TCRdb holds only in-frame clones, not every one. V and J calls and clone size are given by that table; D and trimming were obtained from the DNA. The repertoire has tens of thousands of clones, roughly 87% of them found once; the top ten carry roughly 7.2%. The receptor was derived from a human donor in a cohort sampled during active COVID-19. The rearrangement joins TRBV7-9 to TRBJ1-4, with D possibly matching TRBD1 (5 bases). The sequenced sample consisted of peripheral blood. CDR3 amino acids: CASSLTGQGNEKLFF. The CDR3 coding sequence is TGTGCCAGCAGCTTAACCGGGCAGGGTAATGAAAAACTGTTTTTT.